The clone carrying this T cell receptor (beta chain) was seen repeatedly, ten times or more. Antigen: not known. TCRdb used MiXCR to reprocess the RT-PCR reads, holding one entry per CDR3 protein. This sample has about 580,000 distinct CDR3 sequences; 12% to 15% occur once, and the top ten carry roughly 11%. The sample comes from a study of response to subunit inactivated influenza vaccine. V shed 0 bases, J shed 5 bases, and the junction held 4 bases outside the gene matches. There are 18 residues in the CDR3. Germline V gene lookup returns CDR1 LGHDT and CDR2 YNNKEL (reference sequence). Study-wide results and limits: Each seasonal influenza vaccination recruits few new T cells, the authors suggested.

The origin of this receptor is a man aged 50 to 60 who received an inactivated influenza vaccine. This material consisted of PBMCs from blood, taken roughly 12 days after vaccination. The rearrangement links TRBV3-1 to TRBJ2-2; 15 nucleotides align to TRBD2. Here the CDR3 DNA reads TGTGCCAGCAGCCAAGAGGGACTAGCGGGAGGTGGGACCGGGGAGCTGTTTTTT. Amino acid sequence: CASSQEGLAGGGTGELFF.